This TCR beta chain is drawn from a study of CD8+CD57+ T cells in acquired aplastic anemia. Study-wide findings and caveats: The same twenty-nine CD8+ CDR3 sequences occurred in patients and in controls.

A note on this clonotype: Its antigen is unidentified.

Those patients picked for sequencing had displayed CD8+CD57+ cell expansion on flow cytometry. The TCR beta profiling, which covered VDJ combination and CDR3 sequence, was carried out using genomic DNA as the template. TCRdb called the reads again in MiXCR, with one record for every CDR3 protein. The sample shows roughly 220,000 distinct CDR3 sequences, 55% to 65% of them seen only once. Sequenced input: sorted CD4+, CD8+, or CD8+CD57+ T cells (not recorded which) from PBMCs. The source of this sequence is a human donor with aplastic anemia.

This CDR3 reads CASSLGRNVGAGALYEQYF. The CDR3 DNA reads as TGTGCCAGCAGCTTAGGGAGAAACGTCGGTGCAGGGGCGCTATACGAGCAGTACTTC. The rearrangement uses TRBV7-8 and TRBJ2-7, with TRBD1 as a possible D gene (6 bases). The germline V and J ends were trimmed by 1 base and 4 bases, with 26 bases remaining between them. Germline CDR1 and CDR2: SGHVS and FQNEAQ. The CDR3 extends over 19 amino acids.